Listed below are T cell receptor beta chains from one sample, sequenced in a study of blood T cell repertoires in COVID-19. The repertoire was sequenced with immunoSEQ multiplex PCR; TCRdb's copy has only in-frame clones and lacks some. The repertoire has 50,000 to 75,000 clones, about nine tenths of them found once; the top ten carry roughly 8.6%. The specimen sequenced was peripheral blood. These receptors all stem from a human donor in a cohort sampled during active COVID-19. The CDR3 runs from the conserved cysteine through the conserved F or W. The order of the fields is J gene, D gene, V gene, clone size, CDR3 DNA, CDR3 protein. The D gene is left open where the match is weak. Clone size appears in some rows only: once, few, many, or a class for an expanded clone.

j_call: TRBJ2-1; d_call: -; v_call: TRBV6-1; clone_size: -; cdr3_nt: TGTGCCAGCAGTGAAATACACAGTGCGAGCTCCTACAATGAGCAGTTCTTC; cdr3_aa: CASSEIHSASSYNEQFF
j_call: TRBJ1-5; d_call: TRBD1; v_call: TRBV18; clone_size: -; cdr3_nt: TGTGCCAGCTCAACAGGGGGCGCGGGCCATCAGCCCCAGCATTTT; cdr3_aa: CASSTGGAGHQPQHF
j_call: TRBJ1-6; d_call: -; v_call: TRBV11-2; clone_size: once; cdr3_nt: TGTGCCAGCAGCTTTTGGGGCCCGGGCTCCTATAATTCACCCCTCCACTTT; cdr3_aa: CASSFWGPGSYNSPLHF
j_call: TRBJ2-1; d_call: -; v_call: TRBV9; clone_size: -; cdr3_nt: TGTGCCAGCAGCGTAGGCGCCCCAGGGGATGAGCAGTTCTTC; cdr3_aa: CASSVGAPGDEQFF
j_call: TRBJ2-7; d_call: TRBD1; v_call: TRBV5-5; clone_size: -; cdr3_nt: TGTGCCAGCAGCTTGACGGGACAGGGACCCTACGAGCAGTACTTC; cdr3_aa: CASSLTGQGPYEQYF
j_call: TRBJ2-1; d_call: TRBD1; v_call: TRBV6-2/TRBV6-3; clone_size: -; cdr3_nt: TGTGCCAGCAGTTACCCCCGGGACAGGGGGCGCGATGAGCAGTTCTTC; cdr3_aa: CASSYPRDRGRDEQFF
j_call: TRBJ1-2; d_call: TRBD1; v_call: TRBV28; clone_size: -; cdr3_nt: TGTGCCAGCATCGCCCCCCCGGACAGGGGTAACTATGGCTACACCTTC; cdr3_aa: CASIAPPDRGNYGYTF
j_call: TRBJ2-7; d_call: -; v_call: TRBV27; clone_size: -; cdr3_nt: TGTGCCCAAGAGGACGAGCAGTACTTC; cdr3_aa: CAQEDEQYF
j_call: TRBJ2-7; d_call: TRBD1; v_call: TRBV2; clone_size: -; cdr3_nt: TGTGCCAGCAGGGCCCCAACCGGGACAGGTGACTACGAGCAGTACTTC; cdr3_aa: CASRAPTGTGDYEQYF
j_call: TRBJ2-3; d_call: TRBD2; v_call: TRBV10-1; clone_size: few; cdr3_nt: TGCGCCAGCAGTGAGTCCGGAGCGGGAGAGGCAGATACGCAGTATTTT; cdr3_aa: CASSESGAGEADTQYF
j_call: TRBJ2-7; d_call: -; v_call: TRBV4-1; clone_size: -; cdr3_nt: TGCGCCAGCAGCCAACTCAACTTGGTTAGCTCCTACGAGCAGTACTTC; cdr3_aa: CASSQLNLVSSYEQYF
j_call: TRBJ1-1; d_call: -; v_call: TRBV3-1/TRBV3-2; clone_size: -; cdr3_nt: TGTGCCAGCAGCCATCCCGACCCACAGGGATCGACTTTCTTT; cdr3_aa: CASSHPDPQGSTFF
j_call: TRBJ1-1; d_call: TRBD1; v_call: TRBV7-6; clone_size: -; cdr3_nt: TGTGCCAGCAGCGCCCGACAGGGGTTGGACACTGAAGCTTTCTTT; cdr3_aa: CASSARQGLDTEAFF
j_call: TRBJ2-1; d_call: TRBD2; v_call: TRBV7-3; clone_size: -; cdr3_nt: TGTGCCAGCAGTCATCACCCGCGGGGGGCGAAGCCCGGGTATATAGATGAGCAGTTCTTC; cdr3_aa: CASSHHPRGAKPGYIDEQFF
j_call: TRBJ2-7; d_call: -; v_call: TRBV28; clone_size: -; cdr3_nt: TGTGCCAGCACGCAGGGCCTCTACGAGCAGTACTTC; cdr3_aa: CASTQGLYEQYF
j_call: TRBJ2-3; d_call: -; v_call: TRBV7-3; clone_size: -; cdr3_nt: TGTGCCAGCAGCCCTATATGGCTGGCTAGAGCAGATACGCAGTATTTT; cdr3_aa: CASSPIWLARADTQYF
j_call: TRBJ2-1; d_call: -; v_call: TRBV4-1; clone_size: -; cdr3_nt: TGCGCCAGCAGCCCAGTTCCGGCGAGAGCGAACAATGAGCAGTTCTTC; cdr3_aa: CASSPVPARANNEQFF
j_call: TRBJ1-6; d_call: -; v_call: TRBV4-3; clone_size: -; cdr3_nt: TGCGCCAGCAGCCAAGATTTCACTCGAGGTTCACCCCTCCACTTT; cdr3_aa: CASSQDFTRGSPLHF
j_call: TRBJ2-5; d_call: TRBD1; v_call: TRBV20-1; clone_size: -; cdr3_nt: TGCAGTGCTAGTAACAGGGGGCGAGGGGAGACCCAGTACTTC; cdr3_aa: CSASNRGRGETQYF
j_call: TRBJ2-1; d_call: TRBD2; v_call: TRBV19; clone_size: -; cdr3_nt: TGTGCCAGTAGGGGGACTAGCGGGAAGTCCAGGTTTAACTACAATGAGCAGTTCTTC; cdr3_aa: CASRGTSGKSRFNYNEQFF
j_call: TRBJ2-1; d_call: TRBD2; v_call: TRBV30; clone_size: -; cdr3_nt: TGTGCCTGGAGTGGCCTAGCGGGAGACCTTAACAGGAATGAGCAGTTCTTC; cdr3_aa: CAWSGLAGDLNRNEQFF
j_call: TRBJ2-2; d_call: -; v_call: TRBV3-1/TRBV3-2; clone_size: -; cdr3_nt: TGTGCCAGCAGCCAAGTTCTCTTGAACACCGGGGAGCTGTTTTTT; cdr3_aa: CASSQVLLNTGELFF
j_call: TRBJ1-1; d_call: -; v_call: TRBV5-1; clone_size: once; cdr3_nt: TGCGCCAGCAGCTTGACTGGGGGGGACACTGAAGCTTTCTTT; cdr3_aa: CASSLTGGDTEAFF
j_call: TRBJ1-1; d_call: -; v_call: TRBV6-5; clone_size: once; cdr3_nt: TGTGCCAGCAGCCCGTATCGCGCTGAAGCTTTCTTT; cdr3_aa: CASSPYRAEAFF
j_call: TRBJ2-1; d_call: TRBD2; v_call: TRBV6-6; clone_size: -; cdr3_nt: TGTGCCAGCAGTAAGGGACTAGCGTCCTCCTACAATGAGCAGTTCTTC; cdr3_aa: CASSKGLASSYNEQFF
j_call: TRBJ1-1; d_call: -; v_call: TRBV27; clone_size: -; cdr3_nt: TGTGCCAGCAGTTTATCCAGGGGCCGATTGACTGGGGCTGAAGCTTTCTTT; cdr3_aa: CASSLSRGRLTGAEAFF
j_call: TRBJ1-2; d_call: TRBD1; v_call: TRBV7-8; clone_size: -; cdr3_nt: TGTGCCAGCAGCTTAGGGGGACAGGGTTATGGCTACACCTTC; cdr3_aa: CASSLGGQGYGYTF
j_call: TRBJ2-1; d_call: TRBD2; v_call: TRBV6-6; clone_size: -; cdr3_nt: TGTGCCAGCGCCCATAGCGGGACCTACAATGAGCAGTTCTTC; cdr3_aa: CASAHSGTYNEQFF
j_call: TRBJ1-4; d_call: -; v_call: TRBV5-1; clone_size: -; cdr3_nt: TGCGCCAGCAGCTTGGGAGAAATTTGGAGTAATGAAAAACTGTTTTTT; cdr3_aa: CASSLGEIWSNEKLFF
j_call: TRBJ1-3; d_call: TRBD1; v_call: TRBV5-8; clone_size: -; cdr3_nt: TGTGCCAGCAGCATCCAGGGGGCTCCTGGAAACACCATATATTTT; cdr3_aa: CASSIQGAPGNTIYF
j_call: TRBJ2-3; d_call: TRBD2; v_call: TRBV28; clone_size: -; cdr3_nt: TGTGCCAGCAGCCCTACTAGCGGGAGGGCCAATACGCAGTATTTT; cdr3_aa: CASSPTSGRANTQYF
j_call: TRBJ1-3; d_call: -; v_call: TRBV12-3/TRBV12-4; clone_size: -; cdr3_nt: TGTGCCAGCAGCTATAATGGAAACACCATATATTTT; cdr3_aa: CASSYNGNTIYF
j_call: TRBJ2-7; d_call: -; v_call: TRBV5-4; clone_size: -; cdr3_nt: TGTGCCAGCGGGGGAGGGGGCGAGCAGTACTTC; cdr3_aa: CASGGGGEQYF
j_call: TRBJ1-2; d_call: -; v_call: TRBV6-5; clone_size: -; cdr3_nt: TGTGCCAGCCGGGGTAATTTCTATGGCTACACCTTC; cdr3_aa: CASRGNFYGYTF